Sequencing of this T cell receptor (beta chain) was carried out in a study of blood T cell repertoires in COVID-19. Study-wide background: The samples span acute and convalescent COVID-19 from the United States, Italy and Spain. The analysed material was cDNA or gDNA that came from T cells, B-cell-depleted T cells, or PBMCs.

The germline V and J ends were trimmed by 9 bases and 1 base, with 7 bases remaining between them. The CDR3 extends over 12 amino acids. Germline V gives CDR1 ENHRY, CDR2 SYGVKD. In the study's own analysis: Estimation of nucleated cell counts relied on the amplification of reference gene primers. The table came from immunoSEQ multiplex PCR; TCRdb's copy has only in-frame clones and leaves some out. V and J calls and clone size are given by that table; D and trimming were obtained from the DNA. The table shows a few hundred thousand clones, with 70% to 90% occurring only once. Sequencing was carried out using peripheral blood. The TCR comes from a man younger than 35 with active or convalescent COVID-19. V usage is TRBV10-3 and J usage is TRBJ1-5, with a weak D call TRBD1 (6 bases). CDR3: CAMTGSNQPQHF. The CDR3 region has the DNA TGTGCCATGACAGGCAGCAATCAGCCCCAGCATTTT.